Listed below are T cell receptor beta chains from one sample, sequenced in a study of T cells after yellow fever vaccination. TCRdb reprocessed the 5' RACE reads via MiXCR and lists one record per CDR3 protein. Among under 300,000 distinct CDR3 sequences listed, roughly 13% were seen once. Material: CD4+ T cells sorted from PBMCs, obtained 45 days after the yellow fever booster vaccination. Receptors originate from a man younger than 45 who received the YFV17D yellow fever vaccine. CDR3s include the opening cysteine and the closing phenylalanine or tryptophan. The D gene is left open where the match is weak. For some rows the clone size is stated as once, few or many, or as a class when expanded; others skip it.

CDR3aa,CDR3nt,v_gene,abundance,d_gene,j_gene
CSAESGQSTEAFF,TGCAGTGCCGAGTCGGGGCAGAGCACTGAAGCTTTCTTT,TRBV20-1,-,-,TRBJ1-1
CSVKSFGGQPQHF,TGCAGTGTTAAAAGTTTCGGCGGCCAGCCCCAGCATTTT,TRBV20-1,-,-,TRBJ1-5
CSATLGGSGNQPQHF,TGCAGTGCTACCCTCGGGGGTTCTGGCAATCAGCCCCAGCATTTT,TRBV20-1,-,-,TRBJ1-5
CAGPTDTQYF,TGTGCCGGCCCCACAGATACGCAGTATTTT,TRBV12-3/TRBV12-4,few,-,TRBJ2-3
CASSQEFQGGYNEQFF,TGCGCCAGCAGCCAAGAATTCCAGGGAGGCTACAATGAGCAGTTCTTC,TRBV4-3,few,-,TRBJ2-1
CSARVPSGYYEQYF,TGCAGTGCTAGAGTGCCTAGCGGGTACTACGAGCAGTACTTC,TRBV20-1,-,TRBD2,TRBJ2-7
CASIERPTAFPYEQFF,TGTGCCAGCATCGAGCGACCGACAGCCTTCCCCTATGAGCAGTTCTTC,TRBV7-2,-,-,TRBJ2-1
CSAGTSGRYNEQFF,TGCAGTGCTGGGACTAGCGGGAGATACAATGAGCAGTTCTTC,TRBV20-1,many,TRBD2,TRBJ2-1
CASSLVGVGSFTDTQYF,TGTGCCAGCAGCTTAGTAGGTGTCGGGTCATTCACAGATACGCAGTATTTT,TRBV7-2,few,-,TRBJ2-3
CAAGTSYEQYF,TGTGCCGCCGGGACTTCCTACGAGCAGTACTTC,TRBV6-5,few,-,TRBJ2-7
CASSPRRGPQETQYF,TGTGCCAGCAGCCCAAGAAGGGGGCCCCAAGAGACCCAGTACTTC,TRBV6-1,-,TRBD1,TRBJ2-5
CASSPSRHQFF,TGTGCCAGCAGCCCCAGCCGGCACCAGTTCTTC,TRBV7-8,few,-,TRBJ2-1
CASSINAGGETEAFF,TGTGCCAGTAGTATAAACGCGGGGGGAGAAACTGAAGCTTTCTTT,TRBV19,few,-,TRBJ1-1
CATSRGGGPSYNEQFF,TGTGCCACCAGCAGAGGGGGGGGGCCCTCCTACAATGAGCAGTTCTTC,TRBV15,-,-,TRBJ2-1
CASSFSPGTGDEQYF,TGTGCCAGCAGTTTCTCCCCAGGGACAGGGGACGAGCAGTACTTC,TRBV12-3/TRBV12-4,few,TRBD1,TRBJ2-7
CAWSKGAKSGANVLTF,TGTGCCTGGAGTAAAGGTGCGAAGTCTGGGGCCAACGTCCTGACTTTC,TRBV30,many,-,TRBJ2-6
CASSLGDRDILFF,TGTGCCAGCAGCTTGGGGGACAGGGATATACTGTTTTTT,TRBV5-4,-,TRBD1,TRBJ1-4
CASSDLAGLSSSTDTQYF,TGCGCCAGCAGTGACCTAGCGGGACTTTCTTCTAGCACAGATACGCAGTATTTT,TRBV10-2,-,TRBD2,TRBJ2-3
CASGQRNSYNEQFF,TGCGCCAGCGGCCAGCGGAACTCCTACAATGAGCAGTTCTTC,TRBV10-2,-,-,TRBJ2-1
CASSPDHEQFF,TGTGCCAGCAGCCCAGACCATGAGCAGTTCTTC,TRBV7-8,few,-,TRBJ2-1
CSARDATSGRYNEQFF,TGCAGTGCTAGAGACGCGACTAGCGGGAGGTACAATGAGCAGTTCTTC,TRBV20-1,few,TRBD2,TRBJ2-1
CSASGYNQETQYF,TGCAGTGCTAGTGGGTACAACCAAGAGACCCAGTACTTC,TRBV20-1,many,-,TRBJ2-5
CASSLSGQNTEAFF,TGTGCCAGCTCCCTTTCGGGACAGAACACTGAAGCTTTCTTT,TRBV12-3/TRBV12-4,few,-,TRBJ1-1
CASSLQGHQETQYF,TGTGCCAGCAGCTTGCAGGGGCACCAAGAGACCCAGTACTTC,TRBV5-5,few,-,TRBJ2-5
CASSYARGRDNEQFF,TGTGCCAGCAGCTATGCCCGGGGGCGGGACAATGAGCAGTTCTTC,TRBV7-2,-,-,TRBJ2-1
CASSLAGQGGYGYTF,TGTGCCAGCAGTTTAGCAGGACAGGGGGGTTATGGCTACACCTTC,TRBV12-3/TRBV12-4,few,TRBD1,TRBJ1-2
CASTINRVGSSYEQYF,TGTGCCAGCACTATTAACAGGGTGGGGAGCTCCTACGAGCAGTACTTC,TRBV11-2,-,-,TRBJ2-7
CASRSGTGQETQYF,TGCGCCAGCAGATCCGGGACAGGTCAGGAGACCCAGTACTTC,TRBV5-1,-,TRBD1,TRBJ2-5
CSANPLTSGLVEQFF,TGCAGTGCTAATCCCTTGACTAGCGGTTTAGTTGAGCAGTTCTTC,TRBV20-1,-,TRBD2,TRBJ2-1
CASSLLDGEKLFF,TGTGCCAGCAGCCTCCTAGACGGTGAAAAACTGTTTTTT,TRBV3-1,-,-,TRBJ1-4
CASSNPTSGSRYEQYF,TGTGCCAGCAGTAACCCGACTAGCGGGAGCCGGTACGAGCAGTACTTC,TRBV2,-,TRBD2,TRBJ2-7
CASSFGGLTRNNEQFF,TGTGCCAGCAGTTTCGGGGGTCTAACACGAAACAATGAGCAGTTCTTC,TRBV12-3/TRBV12-4,-,-,TRBJ2-1
CIGRIAQNNEQFF,TGCATTGGGAGGATAGCACAAAACAATGAGCAGTTCTTC,TRBV29-1,-,-,TRBJ2-1
CSVDVPKNYGYTF,TGCAGCGTTGATGTACCAAAGAACTATGGCTACACCTTC,TRBV29-1,-,-,TRBJ1-2
CASSPKGGSDTDTQYF,TGTGCCAGCAGCCCAAAGGGAGGGAGCGACACAGATACGCAGTATTTT,TRBV7-2,-,TRBD2,TRBJ2-3
CASSPTGANYGYTF,TGTGCCAGCAGCCCGACAGGAGCTAACTATGGCTACACCTTC,TRBV12-3/TRBV12-4,few,-,TRBJ1-2
CASHPSGPYEQYF,TGTGCCAGCCACCCTAGCGGACCCTACGAGCAGTACTTC,TRBV6-1,few,TRBD2,TRBJ2-7
CASSYSPGQETQYF,TGTGCCAGCAGTTACTCGCCAGGCCAAGAGACCCAGTACTTC,TRBV6-5,-,-,TRBJ2-5
CAISLLGNVGTDTQYF,TGTGCCATCAGTTTATTGGGGAATGTGGGCACAGATACGCAGTATTTT,TRBV10-3,-,-,TRBJ2-3
CASSTRLGPNTGELFF,TGTGCCAGCAGCACCCGACTAGGTCCCAACACCGGGGAGCTGTTTTTT,TRBV9,few,-,TRBJ2-2
CSVPVSTDTQYF,TGCAGTGTACCTGTTAGCACAGATACGCAGTATTTT,TRBV20-1,few,-,TRBJ2-3
CASSQESPGGLNEQFF,TGTGCCAGCAGCCAAGAGTCACCGGGAGGGTTAAATGAGCAGTTCTTC,TRBV7-8,-,TRBD2,TRBJ2-1
CASRREGAIEQYF,TGTGCCAGCCGTAGGGAGGGGGCGATCGAGCAGTACTTC,TRBV6-6,-,-,TRBJ2-7
CASSPGVGDTQYF,TGTGCCAGCAGCCCTGGAGTCGGGGATACGCAGTATTTT,TRBV5-1,many,-,TRBJ2-3
CASSELTRSEQFF,TGTGCCAGCAGTGAGCTAACTAGGTCTGAGCAGTTCTTC,TRBV2,few,-,TRBJ2-1
CASSLGHTGSYEQYF,TGTGCCAGCAGCTTGGGGCACACCGGATCCTACGAGCAGTACTTC,TRBV5-4,few,-,TRBJ2-7